One T cell receptor (beta chain) is described in this entry. The antigen is unknown. CDR3 length: 16 residues. Deletions cut 4 bases from V and 3 bases from J, with 18 bases between. Germline values: CDR1 SGHDN, CDR2 FVKESK. This record comes from a study of T-cell reconstitution after alpha-beta-depleted transplantation in children. Overall study results and limits: Surviving recipient cells, namely T cells and thymic progenitors, were the source of high day-60 TCRbeta diversity in some patients. Newly generated T cells supplied most T-cell counts and diversity one year post-transplant. Where alpha-beta T cells came from about two months after transplant was reportedly several hundred expanded graft clones.

TCRbeta library construction was performed incorporating unique molecular identifiers. TCRdb processed the PCR reads anew with MiXCR; each CDR3 protein has one entry. The profile shows around 210,000 distinct CDR3 sequences, roughly 6.6% of them singletons. The material sequenced was PBMCs, taken before TCRalphabeta/CD19-depleted stem cell transplant. This sequence was found in a boy between 2 and 10 years old with acute lymphoblastic leukemia, due to receive a stem cell transplant. The chain links TRBV14 to TRBJ2-5, with D possibly matching TRBD1 (6 bases). CDR3 residues: CASSRGTPLKEETQYF. Written as DNA, the CDR3 is TGTGCCAGCAGCCGAGGGACACCCTTGAAAGAAGAGACCCAGTACTTC.